Below, 26 T cell receptor beta chains from the same sample are listed, as sequenced in a study of cytomegalovirus exposure and HLA in healthy donors. Amplification used 60 Vbeta primers and 13 Jbeta primers. Data came from immunoSEQ multiplex PCR; TCRdb stores just in-frame clones and leaves some out. The table lists 200,000 or so clones, roughly 84% of them singletons, with roughly 0.75% in the top ten. Material for sequencing was PBMCs. The receptors come from a boy younger than 10 in good health and CMV-seronegative.

V usage is TRBV5-1 and J usage is TRBJ2-7, with 7 positions matching TRBD1. The CDR3 sequence is 17 residues long. CDR1 is SGHRS, CDR2 YFSETQ, per germline. V lost 0 bases, J lost 4 bases, and 13 bases stayed unmatched. CDR3 sequence: CASSLAGGRVFPYEQYF. In DNA form, the CDR3 reads TGCGCCAGCAGCTTGGCAGGGGGTAGAGTATTTCCTTACGAGCAGTACTTC.

This chain links TRBV29-1 with TRBJ1-5, with TRBD1 matching over 9 bases. Germline CDR1 is SQVTM and CDR2 is ANQGSEA. The CDR3 length is 12 residues. J lost 7 bases, V lost 6 bases, and 4 bases had no gene match. The CDR3 protein is CSVGTGKQPQHF. The CDR3 coding sequence is TGCAGCGTAGGGACAGGGAAACAGCCCCAGCATTTT.

The CDR3 loop is CASSLAGPSYEQYF. The DNA of the CDR3 is TGTGCCAGCAGCTTAGCGGGGCCCTCCTACGAGCAGTACTTC. The gene calls are TRBV7-2 and TRBJ2-7; tentatively, D is TRBD1 (5 bases). Germline CDR1 SGHTA, CDR2 FQGNSA. V lost 0 bases, J lost 0 bases, and 6 bases lay in between. This CDR3 contains 14 residues.

This clone was seen just once. This chain joins TRBV10-3 and TRBJ2-7; TRBD1 matches 11 bases. The CDR3 totals 15 residues. V lost 5 bases to trimming and J lost 4 bases; unmatched junction nucleotides: 7. Germline loops: CDR1 ENHRY, CDR2 SYGVKD. CDR3 residues: CAISNRDRGNYEQYF. DNA of the CDR3: TGTGCCATCAGTAACCGGGACAGGGGGAATTACGAGCAGTACTTC.

The genes are TRBV9 and TRBJ1-3; TRBD1 agrees at 7 bases. Germline lookup yields CDR1 SGDLS and CDR2 YYNGEE. The CDR3 consists of 13 residues. V was clipped by 4 bases and J by 9 bases; unmatched bases: 7. The CDR3: CASSPGQASTIYF. The CDR3 nucleotides are TGTGCCAGCAGCCCTGGACAGGCCTCCACCATATATTTT.

The V call is TRBV30, the J call TRBJ1-4; 12 nucleotides align to TRBD1. V shed 2 bases and J 4 bases; nucleotides not matched to a gene: 8. The CDR3 length is 17 residues. Germline V gives CDR1 GTSNPN, CDR2 SVGIG (reference sequence). CDR3 bases: TGTGCCTGGAGTACACCGGGACAGGGGGCTATTAATGAAAAACTGTTTTTT. Its translation is CAWSTPGQGAINEKLFF.

This rearrangement joins TRBV2 to TRBJ1-2; TRBD1 aligns across 10 bases. Per the germline V gene, CDR1 is SNHLY and CDR2 is FYNNEI. With 6 bases clipped from V and 3 bases from J, the junction kept 7 bases outside the gene matches. The CDR3 extends over 15 amino acids. The CDR3 loop is CASRAVGQGYYGYTF. The CDR3 DNA reads as TGTGCCAGCAGGGCCGTGGGACAGGGGTACTATGGCTACACCTTC.

The rearrangement links TRBV5-6 to TRBJ1-3, with a possible D match to TRBD1 (5 bases). The CDR3 is 14 amino acids. Germline CDR1 is SGHDT and CDR2 is YYEEEE. V shed 4 bases and J shed 4 bases, with 12 bases lying between them. CDR3 protein: CASSLTGAGNTIYF. DNA for the CDR3: TGTGCCAGCAGCCTAACAGGCGCCGGAAACACCATATATTTT.

This clone was counted once. This rearrangement joins TRBV7-8 to TRBJ2-3, with TRBD2 matching over 7 bases. V lost 5 bases, J lost 1 base, and 0 bases stayed unmatched. The CDR3 covers 13 residues. Germline CDR1 reads SGHVS; CDR2 reads FQNEAQ. The CDR3 nucleotides are TGTGCCAGCAGCGCGGGGGGCACAGATACGCAGTATTTT. Translated: CASSAGGTDTQYF.

The chain uses TRBV19 and TRBJ1-2; 9 bases line up with TRBD1. Germline values: CDR1 LNHDA, CDR2 SQIVND (reference sequence). CDR3 size: 14 residues. V shed 8 bases, J shed 5 bases, and the junction held 9 bases outside the gene matches. CDR3 in amino acids: CASGRDRETYGYTF. The DNA for the CDR3 is TGTGCCAGTGGAAGGGACAGGGAGACTTATGGCTACACCTTC.

The gene calls are TRBV18 and TRBJ2-7; D is unresolved. This CDR3 is 13 amino acids long. The V and J ends lost 4 bases and 0 bases respectively, with 7 bases between them. In germline, CDR1 is KGHSH, CDR2 LQKENI. The CDR3: CASSQENSYEQYF. The CDR3 nucleotides are TGTGCCAGCTCACAGGAGAACTCCTACGAGCAGTACTTC.

The V gene is TRBV19, the J gene TRBJ2-7, with TRBD2 as a possible D gene (5 bases). This CDR3 contains 11 residues. Deletions cut 5 bases from V and 6 bases from J, with 8 bases between. The germline gives CDR1 LNHDA, CDR2 SQIVND (reference sequence). Written as DNA, the CDR3 is TGTGCCAGTAGTCTAGCCCGCGAGCAGTACTTC. This sequence encodes CASSLAREQYF.

The V gene is TRBV7-9, the J gene TRBJ2-3; 8 bases map to TRBD1. This CDR3 has 14 amino acids. J was trimmed by 6 bases and V by 5 bases; bases with no gene match: 7. Per the germline V gene, CDR1 is SEHNR and CDR2 is FQNEAQ (reference sequence). Here the CDR3 reads CASSQQGGADTQYF. For the CDR3, the DNA is TGTGCCAGCAGCCAACAGGGGGGCGCGGATACGCAGTATTTT.

V is TRBV30 and J is TRBJ2-1; D remains ambiguous. The CDR3 contains 13 residues. The germline gives CDR1 GTSNPN, CDR2 SVGIG (reference sequence). V shed 0 bases and J shed 2 bases, with 5 bases lying between them. CDR3 loop: CAWSVSAYNEQFF. Here the CDR3 DNA reads TGTGCCTGGAGTGTATCAGCCTACAATGAGCAGTTCTTC. Together with reference TRBV30 and TRBJ2-1, the CDR3 gives the full variable domain: SQTIHQWPATLVQPVGSPLSLECTVEGTSNPNLYWYRQAAGRGLQLLFYSVGIGQISSEVPQNLSASRPQDRQFILSSKKLLLSDSGFYLCAWSVSAYNEQFFGPGTRLTVL.

This chain joins TRBV7-9 and TRBJ1-2; D is possibly TRBD1 (6 bases). Germline V lookup: CDR1 SEHNR, CDR2 FQNEAQ (reference sequence). The CDR3 runs to 15 residues. Trimming took 1 base from V and 0 from J, leaving 9 bases between them. In DNA form, the CDR3 reads TGTGCCAGCAGCTTAGTAGCAGGGGCTAACTATGGCTACACCTTC. It codes for CASSLVAGANYGYTF.

V usage is TRBV5-1 and J usage is TRBJ2-1, with 9 bases aligning to TRBD2. V shed 7 bases and J 4 bases; nucleotides not matched to a gene: 9. Germline-derived CDR1 and CDR2 are SGHRS and YFSETQ. The CDR3 covers 15 residues. The CDR3 is CASGAGTSPYNEQFF. The CDR3 nucleotides are TGCGCCAGCGGAGCCGGGACTAGCCCTTACAATGAGCAGTTCTTC.

The J gene is TRBJ2-1, the V gene TRBV6-5, with a possible D match to TRBD2 (6 bases). Trimming shortened V by 6 bases and J by 2 bases, and 11 bases separated the two germline ends. The CDR3 is 14 residues long. Germline assignment: CDR1 MNHEY and CDR2 SVGAGI. CDR3: CASSRSGAYNEQFF. DNA of the CDR3: TGTGCCAGCAGCCGATCGGGAGCCTACAATGAGCAGTTCTTC.

CDR3 nucleotides: TGTGCCAGCAGCGTAGAGGGCCCCAGGGGGCATTTGGAGACCCAGTACTTC. It translates to CASSVEGPRGHLETQYF. The chain combines TRBV9 with TRBJ2-5; 8 nucleotides match TRBD1. The germline V gene has CDR1 SGDLS and CDR2 YYNGEE. CDR3 length: 17 residues. The ends lost 0 bases at V and 5 bases at J; junction bases unmatched: 12.

This rearrangement joins TRBV6-5 to TRBJ2-1; possible D gene TRBD2, 5 bases. CDR3 length: 13 amino acids. With 8 bases removed from V and 4 bases from J, the gap between germline ends came to 12 bases. Per germline, CDR1 MNHEY and CDR2 SVGAGI. The CDR3: CASCSGDYNEQFF. The CDR3 DNA follows: TGTGCCAGCTGCTCCGGGGATTACAATGAGCAGTTCTTC.

This clone showed up just once. The chain couples TRBV2 to TRBJ2-1; D is unclear. The CDR3 loop spans 13 amino acids. From germline, CDR1 is SNHLY and CDR2 FYNNEI. Trimming removed 4 bases from V and 6 bases from J, with 10 bases in between. CDR3 nucleotide sequence: TGTGCCAGCAGTGTTGGTAGCCCCAATGAGCAGTTCTTC. It encodes CASSVGSPNEQFF.

The rearrangement uses TRBV30 and TRBJ2-5, with 7 bases lining up with TRBD2. Germline V gives CDR1 GTSNPN, CDR2 SVGIG (reference sequence). The ends lost 2 bases at V and 2 bases at J; junction bases unmatched: 8. This CDR3 is built from 15 residues. The CDR3 DNA reads as TGTGCCTGGAGTCCGGCTAGCGGACCTCAAGAGACCCAGTACTTC. Its protein is CAWSPASGPQETQYF.

This clone was seen only once. The chain combines TRBV6-1 with TRBJ2-7; 7 bases are shared with TRBD2. With 4 bases clipped from V and 5 bases from J, the junction kept 11 bases outside the gene matches. CDR1 is MNHNS, CDR2 SASEGT, per germline. The CDR3 is 15 amino acids. CDR3 region: CASSVGAGSFNEQYF. The CDR3 nucleotides are TGTGCCAGCAGTGTAGGAGCGGGAAGCTTCAACGAGCAGTACTTC.

The rearrangement links TRBV9 to TRBJ1-3; D unclear. Germline assignment: CDR1 SGDLS and CDR2 YYNGEE. There are 14 residues in the CDR3. The V end lost 4 bases, the J end lost 0 bases, and 8 bases lay between the germline ends. The CDR3 nucleotides read TGTGCCAGCAGCCTTTCCAGCTCTGGAAACACCATATATTTT. Translated, it gives CASSLSSSGNTIYF.

The V and J genes are TRBV12-5 and TRBJ2-7; 8 bases are shared with TRBD1. This CDR3 comprises 12 residues. From germline, CDR1 is LGHNT and CDR2 FRNRAP. V lost 10 bases to trimming and J lost 6 bases; unmatched junction nucleotides: 8. In DNA form, the CDR3 reads TGTGCTACCCCCCCGACAGGGGCCGAGCAGTACTTC. Encoded protein: CATPPTGAEQYF.

This chain links TRBV5-6 with TRBJ2-2; 9 positions agree with TRBD1. The V segment lost 4 bases and the J segment 4 bases; nucleotides outside the gene matches: 8. The V gene's germline CDR1 is SGHDT and CDR2 YYEEEE. CDR3 size: 16 residues. The CDR3 bases are TGTGCCAGCAGCCCCGGTATGACAGGGGGCACCGGGGAGCTGTTTTTT. As protein: CASSPGMTGGTGELFF.

This clone turned up a few times. Other nucleotide sequences from this sample produce the same CDR3. The V gene is TRBV9, the J gene TRBJ1-5; D remains unclear. CDR1 is SGDLS, CDR2 YYNGEE, per germline. The V and J ends lost 4 bases and 4 bases respectively, with 12 bases between them. The CDR3 extends over 14 amino acids. DNA of the CDR3: TGTGCCAGCAGCCCGGGGAGTCTAAATCAGCCCCAGCATTTT. Amino acids: CASSPGSLNQPQHF.